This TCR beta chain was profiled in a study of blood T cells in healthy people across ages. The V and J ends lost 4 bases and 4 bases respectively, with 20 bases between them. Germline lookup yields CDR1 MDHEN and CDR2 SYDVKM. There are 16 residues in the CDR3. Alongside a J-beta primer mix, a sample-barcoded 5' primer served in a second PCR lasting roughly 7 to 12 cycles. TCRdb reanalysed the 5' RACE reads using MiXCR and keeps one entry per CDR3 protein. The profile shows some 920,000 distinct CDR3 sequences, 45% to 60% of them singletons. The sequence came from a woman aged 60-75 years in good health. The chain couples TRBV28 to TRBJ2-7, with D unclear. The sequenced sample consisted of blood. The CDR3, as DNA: TGTGCCAGCAGTTCCCAAGGTGCTAGTGGGTTGTACGAGCAGTACTTC. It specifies CASSSQGASGLYEQYF. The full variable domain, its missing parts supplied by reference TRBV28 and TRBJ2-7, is DVKVTQSSRYLVKRTGEKVFLECVQDMDHENMFWYRQDPGLGLRLIYFSYDVKMKEKGDIPEGYSVSREKKERFSLILESASTNQTSMYLCASSSQGASGLYEQYFGPGTRLTVT.